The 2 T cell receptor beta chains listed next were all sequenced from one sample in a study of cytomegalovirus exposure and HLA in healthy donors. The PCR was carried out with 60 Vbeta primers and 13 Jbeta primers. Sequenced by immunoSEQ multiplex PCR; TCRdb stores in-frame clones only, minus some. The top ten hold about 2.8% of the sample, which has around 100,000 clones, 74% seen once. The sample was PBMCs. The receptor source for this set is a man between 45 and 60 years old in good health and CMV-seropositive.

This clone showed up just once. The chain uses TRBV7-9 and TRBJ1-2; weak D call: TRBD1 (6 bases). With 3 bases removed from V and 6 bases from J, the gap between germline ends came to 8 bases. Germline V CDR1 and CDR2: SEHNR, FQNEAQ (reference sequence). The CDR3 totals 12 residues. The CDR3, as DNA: TGTGCCAGCAGCTTGGACAGAAATGGCTACACCTTC. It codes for CASSLDRNGYTF.

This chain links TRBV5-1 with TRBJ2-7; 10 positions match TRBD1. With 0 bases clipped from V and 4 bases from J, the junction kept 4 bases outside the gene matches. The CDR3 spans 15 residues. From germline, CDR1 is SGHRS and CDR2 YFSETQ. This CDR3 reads CASSLETGGFYEQYF. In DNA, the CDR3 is TGCGCCAGCAGCTTGGAGACAGGGGGCTTTTACGAGCAGTACTTC.